These 25 T cell receptor beta chains were sequenced from one sample in a study of cytomegalovirus exposure and HLA in healthy donors. The primer mix had 60 Vbeta and 13 Jbeta primers. TCRdb's table, derived via immunoSEQ multiplex PCR, lists solely in-frame clones and lacks some. This table has some 120,000 clones, 65% to 90% appearing once. Material for sequencing was PBMCs. These receptors all come from a woman in her twenties or thirties in good health and CMV-seronegative.

The V and J genes are TRBV28 and TRBJ1-1; no definite D call. The length of the CDR3 is 12 residues. V was cut by 7 bases and J by 1 base, with 7 bases left in between. CDR1 is MDHEN and CDR2 is SYDVKM in the germline V gene. In nucleotides, the CDR3 is TGTGCCAGCACTGTCTCGAACACTGAAGCTTTCTTT. This codes for CASTVSNTEAFF. Looking up the rest from reference TRBV28 and TRBJ1-1 gives the full variable domain: DVKVTQSSRYLVKRTGEKVFLECVQDMDHENMFWYRQDPGLGLRLIYFSYDVKMKEKGDIPEGYSVSREKKERFSLILESASTNQTSMYLCASTVSNTEAFFGQGTRLTVV.

The chain is built from TRBV7-9 and TRBJ2-7; D perhaps matches TRBD1 (5 bases). Per germline, CDR1 SEHNR and CDR2 FQNEAQ (reference sequence). CDR3 length: 13 residues. With 10 bases removed from V and 3 bases from J, the gap between germline ends came to 16 bases. The CDR3 nucleotides are TGTGCCACCTCGACAGTTGACTTCTACGAGCAGTACTTC. This codes for CATSTVDFYEQYF. The complete variable domain, with remaining parts taken from reference TRBV7-9 and TRBJ2-7, reads DTGVSQNPRHKITKRGQNVTFRCDPISEHNRLYWYRQTLGQGPEFLTYFQNEAQLEKSRLLSDRFSAERPKGSFSTLEIQRTEQGDSAMYLCATSTVDFYEQYFGPGTRLTVT.

J is TRBJ2-1 and V is TRBV27, with a weak D call TRBD2 (6 bases). Germline V CDR1 and CDR2: MNHEY, SMNVEV (reference sequence). The CDR3 consists of 15 residues. The V and J ends lost 0 bases and 4 bases respectively, with 10 bases between them. CDR3 residues: CASSLSREPYNEQFF. Written as DNA, the CDR3 is TGTGCCAGCAGTTTATCGCGGGAACCGTACAATGAGCAGTTCTTC.

This clone was seen just once. This chain uses TRBV10-1 with TRBJ2-1; D is unresolved. In germline, CDR1 is WNHNN, CDR2 SYGVQD (reference sequence). There are 15 residues in the CDR3. Trimming pared 7 bases from V and 0 bases from J, leaving 13 bases between. The CDR3 bases are TGCGCCAGCACCAGGATACCCGTCTCCTACAATGAGCAGTTCTTC. It is translated as CASTRIPVSYNEQFF.

The chain recombines TRBV15 with TRBJ2-2; 12 bases are shared with TRBD1. CDR1 and CDR2 (germline): LNHNV, YYDKDF (reference sequence). Unmatched junction bases numbered 9, after V lost 0 bases and J lost 4 bases. This CDR3 comprises 19 residues. The CDR3 bases are TGTGCCACCAGCAGAGATCCGCCGCGGGGACAGGGGGCCACCGGGGAGCTGTTTTTT. The encoded protein is CATSRDPPRGQGATGELFF. Together with reference TRBV15 and TRBJ2-2, the CDR3 gives the full variable domain: DAMVIQNPRYQVTQFGKPVTLSCSQTLNHNVMYWYQQKSSQAPKLLFHYYDKDFNNEADTPDNFQSRRPNTSFCFLDIRSPGLGDTAMYLCATSRDPPRGQGATGELFFGEGSRLTVL.

This clone has a handful of counts. The chain links TRBV14 to TRBJ1-3; no reliable D call. The V end was cut by 4 bases, the J end by 4 bases, with 17 bases between. Germline CDR1 and CDR2: SGHDN and FVKESK. This CDR3 contains 16 residues. The CDR3 region has the DNA TGTGCCAGCAGCCCTCGAGCGAGCTACCTCGGAAACACCATATATTTT. Encoded protein: CASSPRASYLGNTIYF.

This clone occurred a few times. The V and J genes are TRBV7-8 and TRBJ1-2, with TRBD1 identical over 7 bases. The CDR3 consists of 14 residues. Germline V lookup: CDR1 SGHVS, CDR2 FQNEAQ. The J segment lost 3 bases and the V segment lost 5 bases, leaving 6 bases of the junction unmatched. CDR3 sequence reads: CASSRDGQDYGYTF. In DNA, the CDR3 is TGTGCCAGCAGCCGCGATGGACAGGACTATGGCTACACCTTC.

The chain recombines TRBV27 with TRBJ2-7; 8 bases align to TRBD1. V was clipped by 3 bases and J by 0 bases; unmatched bases: 4. Germline V gives CDR1 MNHEY, CDR2 SMNVEV (reference sequence). CDR3 length equals 15 residues. The CDR3 is CASSFGTGLSYEQYF. CDR3 nucleotide sequence: TGTGCCAGCAGTTTTGGGACAGGCCTCTCCTACGAGCAGTACTTC.

This chain links TRBV6-1 with TRBJ2-3; 9 bases line up with TRBD1. Per the germline V gene, CDR1 is MNHNS and CDR2 is SASEGT. The CDR3 sequence is 15 residues long. J gave up 5 bases and V 5 bases, and 8 bases lay outside the gene matches. This CDR3 reads CASSRTGVVVDTQYF. DNA of the CDR3: TGTGCCAGCAGTAGGACAGGGGTGGTTGTAGATACGCAGTATTTT.

The chain combines TRBV21-1 with TRBJ2-7; TRBD1, the table's D call, was not compared with the DNA. TRBV21-1 is described as a pseudogene. The CDR3 totals 15 residues. The CDR3 sequence: CASSKSRTGRHEQYF. In DNA, the CDR3 is TGTGCCAGCAGCAAATCCCGGACAGGGCGCCACGAGCAGTACTTC.

CDR3: CASSERTGGYEQYF. In DNA form, the CDR3 reads TGTGCCAGCAGTGAACGTACAGGGGGCTACGAGCAGTACTTC. The J gene is TRBJ2-7, the V gene TRBV2; 8 bases map to TRBD1. The J segment lost 3 bases and the V segment lost 2 bases, leaving 3 bases of the junction unmatched. The CDR3 loop spans 14 amino acids. Per the germline V gene, CDR1 is SNHLY and CDR2 is FYNNEI.

The chain joins TRBV25-1 to TRBJ1-1; D may be TRBD1 (5 bases). Between the trimmed V and J ends, which lost 4 bases and 0 bases, there was a span of 9 bases. The CDR3 totals 14 residues. Germline assignment: CDR1 MGHDK and CDR2 SYGVNS. CDR3 sequence (DNA): TGTGCCAGCAGTGTAGGGGCCTTGAACACTGAAGCTTTCTTT. The encoded protein is CASSVGALNTEAFF.

A single count supports this clone. This chain uses TRBV6-1 with TRBJ2-5; 12 positions agree with TRBD2. Gene TRBJ2-7 matches the end of the DNA better, so the J call may be wrong. The germline V gene encodes CDR1 MNHNS and CDR2 SASEGT. The CDR3 contains 15 residues. The CDR3 sequence is CASSEGLAGVYEQYF. CDR3 sequence (DNA): TGTGCCAGCAGTGAAGGACTAGCGGGAGTTTACGAGCAGTACTTC.

A note on this clone: The junction shows a germline mismatch at one end, possibly a read error. This chain connects TRBV28 to TRBJ2-7; D possibly corresponds to TRBD2 (6 bases). CDR1 MDHEN and CDR2 SYDVKM come from the germline V gene. This CDR3 comprises 18 residues. The CDR3 is CASSLEGRTREITLRRDF. The CDR3 DNA follows: TGTGCCAGCAGTTTAGAAGGGAGAACCCGGGAGATTACGCTCCGGCGGGATTTC.

CDR3 residues: CASSFPAGTWGEQFF. The CDR3 nucleotides are TGTGCCAGCAGTTTCCCGGCGGGGACCTGGGGTGAGCAGTTCTTC. V is TRBV6-5 and J is TRBJ2-1, with a weak D call TRBD2 (6 bases). There are 15 residues in the CDR3. V dropped 4 bases and J dropped 9 bases, with 19 bases sitting between them. Germline lookup yields CDR1 MNHEY and CDR2 SVGAGI.

The gene calls are TRBV5-1 and TRBJ2-7, with 10 bases matching TRBD2. The CDR3 has 17 amino acids. With V trimmed by 3 bases and J by 6 bases, 15 bases remained unmatched. Germline-derived CDR1 and CDR2 are SGHRS and YFSETQ. As DNA, the CDR3 is TGCGCCAGCAGCTCTTCGACTAGCGGGCCCCTCCATGCCGAGCAGTACTTC. It is translated as CASSSSTSGPLHAEQYF. The full variable domain, completed using reference TRBV5-1 and TRBJ2-7, is KAGVTQTPRYLIKTRGQQVTLSCSPISGHRSVSWYQQTPGQGLQFLFEYFSETQRNKGNFPGRFSGRQFSNSRSEMNVSTLELGDSALYLCASSSSTSGPLHAEQYFGPGTRLTVT.

This clone was detected only once. This chain links TRBV15 with TRBJ1-1; D remains ambiguous. CDR3 length equals 15 residues. V lost 5 bases and J lost 0, with 13 bases in between. The V gene's germline CDR1 is LNHNV and CDR2 YYDKDF (reference sequence). CDR3 region: CATSPGSTLNTEAFF. The CDR3 DNA sequence: TGTGCCACCAGCCCGGGTTCGACGCTGAACACTGAAGCTTTCTTT.

The chain combines TRBV7-9 with TRBJ1-4, with D uncertain. CDR3 length equals 11 residues. The V and J ends lost 4 bases and 8 bases respectively, with 5 bases between them. Germline CDR1 and CDR2: SEHNR and FQNEAQ (reference sequence). The CDR3 reads CASSSSEKLFF. As DNA, the CDR3 is TGTGCCAGCAGCTCGTCGGAAAAACTGTTTTTT.

The rearrangement joins TRBV9 to TRBJ2-3; 7 bases are a match to TRBD2. This CDR3 region has 16 residues. Trimming took 1 base from V and 4 from J; bases not matched to a gene: 9. Per germline, CDR1 SGDLS and CDR2 YYNGEE. The DNA for the CDR3 is TGTGCCAGCAGCGTATTCGGCGGGAGTGCGGCAGATACGCAGTATTTT. Amino acids: CASSVFGGSAADTQYF.

In this sample, this clone turned up once. The chain combines TRBV11-1 with TRBJ2-5; weak D call: TRBD1 (5 bases). CDR1 and CDR2 (germline): SGHAT, FQDESV (reference sequence). V lost 5 bases, J lost 5 bases, and 9 bases lay in between. CDR3 length equals 12 residues. In DNA form, the CDR3 reads TGTGCCAGCAGCCTTTCAGGGGAGACCCAGTACTTC. Encoded protein: CASSLSGETQYF. Full variable domain (outside the CDR3, taken from reference TRBV11-1 and TRBJ2-5): EAEVAQSPRYKITEKSQAVAFWCDPISGHATLYWYRQILGQGPELLVQFQDESVVDDSQLPKDRFSAERLKGVDSTLKIQPAELGDSAMYLCASSLSGETQYFGPGTRLLVL.

This chain links TRBV7-9 with TRBJ2-1; weak D call: TRBD2 (5 bases). Between the trimmed V and J ends, which lost 5 bases and 3 bases, there was a span of 17 bases. This CDR3 comprises 16 residues. The germline V gene encodes CDR1 SEHNR and CDR2 FQNEAQ (reference sequence). The CDR3 DNA is TGTGCCAGCAGCCCCAGTAGAGGGTCTTTCTACAATGAGCAGTTCTTC. This sequence encodes CASSPSRGSFYNEQFF.

V gene TRBV10-2 combines with J gene TRBJ1-1; possibly TRBD1 for D (6 bases). The CDR3 contains 15 residues. With 0 bases removed from V and 5 bases from J, the gap between germline ends came to 13 bases. Germline CDR1 reads WSHSY; CDR2 reads SAAADI. The CDR3 loop reads CASSESLWGRTEAFF. CDR3 DNA sequence: TGCGCCAGCAGTGAGTCTCTTTGGGGGCGGACTGAAGCTTTCTTT.

The chain carries TRBV6-1 and TRBJ2-6; a possible D gene is TRBD1 (6 bases). CDR1 is MNHNS, CDR2 SASEGT, per germline. V lost 2 bases to trimming and J lost 1 base, with 12 bases between them. CDR3 size: 17 residues. In nucleotides, the CDR3 is TGTGCCAGCAGTGAACGGCAGGGGAGTTCTGGGGCCAACGTCCTGACTTTC. This sequence encodes CASSERQGSSGANVLTF.

The chain has TRBV5-1 and TRBJ2-5; 13 nucleotides match TRBD2. The CDR3 is 18 residues long. Per germline, CDR1 SGHRS and CDR2 YFSETQ. V lost 2 bases and J lost 5; bases outside the gene matches: 12. The CDR3 DNA sequence: TGCGCCAGCAGCTTAGGACTAGCGGGAGAAGTGAGTACGGAGACCCAGTACTTC. Amino acids: CASSLGLAGEVSTETQYF.

This chain joins TRBV11-2 and TRBJ1-3; possible D gene TRBD1, 5 bases. The V end was cut by 5 bases, the J end by 6 bases, with 23 bases between. This CDR3 has 17 residues. The germline V gene encodes CDR1 SGHAT and CDR2 FQNNGV. Written as DNA, the CDR3 is TGTGCCAGCAGCCACCCCGGGGTGGGACTGAAAGAAAACACCATATATTTT. It specifies CASSHPGVGLKENTIYF.